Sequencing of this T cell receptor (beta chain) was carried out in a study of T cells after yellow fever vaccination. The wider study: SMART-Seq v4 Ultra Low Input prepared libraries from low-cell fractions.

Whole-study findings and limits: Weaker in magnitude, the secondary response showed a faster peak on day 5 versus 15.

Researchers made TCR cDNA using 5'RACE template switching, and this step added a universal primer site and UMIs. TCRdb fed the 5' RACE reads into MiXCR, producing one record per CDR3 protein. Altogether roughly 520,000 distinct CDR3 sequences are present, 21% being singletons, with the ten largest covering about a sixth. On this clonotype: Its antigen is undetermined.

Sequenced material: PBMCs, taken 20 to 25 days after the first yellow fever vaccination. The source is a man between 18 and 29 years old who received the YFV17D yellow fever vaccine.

The chain's CDR3 is CASSLEGQGVGTDTQYF. CDR3 DNA sequence: TGCGCCAGCAGCTTGGAGGGACAGGGAGTAGGCACAGATACGCAGTATTTT. The chain uses TRBV5-1 and TRBJ2-3, with 9 bases aligning to TRBD1. Germline V lookup: CDR1 SGHRS, CDR2 YFSETQ. The CDR3 runs 17 residues. V shed 0 bases, J shed 1 base, and the junction held 6 bases outside the gene matches.